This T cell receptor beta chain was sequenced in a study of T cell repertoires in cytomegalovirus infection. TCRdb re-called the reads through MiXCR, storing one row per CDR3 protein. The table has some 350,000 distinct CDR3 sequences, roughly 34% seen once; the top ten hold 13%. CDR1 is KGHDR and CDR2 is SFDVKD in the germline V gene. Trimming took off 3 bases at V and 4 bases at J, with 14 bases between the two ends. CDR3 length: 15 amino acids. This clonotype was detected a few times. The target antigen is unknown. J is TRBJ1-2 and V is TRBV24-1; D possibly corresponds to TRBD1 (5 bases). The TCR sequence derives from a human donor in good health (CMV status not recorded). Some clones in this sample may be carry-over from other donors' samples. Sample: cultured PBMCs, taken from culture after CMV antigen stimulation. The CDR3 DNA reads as TGTGCCACCAGTGATACGGGACCGGAGATCTATGGCTACACCTTC. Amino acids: CATSDTGPEIYGYTF.